This T cell receptor (beta chain) is drawn from a study of tumor and adjacent non-tumor tissue in lung cancer. The germline gives CDR1 MDHEN, CDR2 SYDVKM. CDR3 length equals 13 residues. Remarks on this clonotype: Relative to the germline gene, one junction end is altered; a read error may explain this.

The template was RNA from unsorted bulk tissue. A modified ARM-PCR protocol with three rounds of nested PCR amplified TCRbeta. TCRdb independently ran MiXCR on the multiplex PCR reads; one entry per CDR3 protein. The repertoire holds approximately 65,000 distinct CDR3 sequences, with about 61% as singletons. The chain links TRBV28 to TRBJ1-2, with D perhaps matching TRBD1 (5 bases). The specimen sequenced was lung tumor tissue. The sequence derives from a man between 45 and 60 years old with non-small cell lung cancer. DNA for the CDR3: TGTGTCAGCAGGGAGACTGGGAACTATGGCTACACCTTC. Translated: CVSRETGNYGYTF.